These 21 T cell receptor beta chains originate from one sample sequenced in a study of cytomegalovirus exposure and HLA in healthy donors. The table came from immunoSEQ multiplex PCR; TCRdb's copy has only in-frame clones and leaves some out. There are about 67,000 clones in the sample; roughly 92% occur only once, and under 0.75% lies in the top ten. The sequenced sample consisted of PBMCs. These receptors were obtained from a woman in her late teens or twenties in good health and CMV-seronegative.

V and J are TRBV7-2 and TRBJ2-5; D gene uncertain. Germline lookup yields CDR1 SGHTA and CDR2 FQGNSA. This CDR3 contains 12 residues. Trimming stripped 5 bases from V and 6 bases from J, with 10 bases between. The CDR3 sequence is CASSETRQTQYF. CDR3 sequence (DNA): TGTGCCAGCAGCGAGACGCGGCAGACCCAGTACTTC.

A single count supports this clone. As DNA, the CDR3 is TGTGCCAGCAGAGGGGGACAGGGGAACCAAGAGACCCAGTACTTC. Amino acid sequence: CASRGGQGNQETQYF. The chain is built from TRBV9 and TRBJ2-5; TRBD1 matches 10 bases. Germline assignment: CDR1 SGDLS and CDR2 YYNGEE. The CDR3 covers 15 residues. The V segment lost 5 bases and the J segment 0 bases; nucleotides outside the gene matches: 4.

The rearrangement links TRBV7-2 to TRBJ1-2, with 10 bases lining up with TRBD1. The germline gives CDR1 SGHTA, CDR2 FQGNSA. The CDR3 is 16 amino acids. V dropped 3 bases and J dropped 8; count of bases not matched to a gene: 12. In DNA, the CDR3 is TGTGCCAGCAGCTTCCATAGCACCGGGACAGGGGAGGGCTACACCTTC. Amino acid sequence: CASSFHSTGTGEGYTF.

The chain has TRBV28 and TRBJ1-3, with 10 bases that match TRBD1. V lost 3 bases and J lost 7; bases outside the gene matches: 6. This CDR3 comprises 15 residues. CDR1 is MDHEN and CDR2 is SYDVKM in the germline V gene. CDR3 nucleotides: TGTGCCAGCAGTTTTGGGACAGGGGTTGGGAACACCATATATTTT. It codes for CASSFGTGVGNTIYF.

This clone came up a few times. V and J are TRBV10-3 and TRBJ2-2; TRBD1 agrees at 8 bases. The CDR3 is made up of 15 amino acids. The V segment lost 6 bases and the J segment 6 bases; nucleotides outside the gene matches: 9. In germline, CDR1 is ENHRY, CDR2 SYGVKD. The CDR3 region has the DNA TGTGCCATCAGCCTGAGGCAGGGGGCCGCCGGGGAGCTGTTTTTT. It is translated as CAISLRQGAAGELFF.

V and J are TRBV13 and TRBJ2-1; 7 positions match TRBD1. The CDR3 loop spans 15 amino acids. Germline values: CDR1 PRHDT, CDR2 FYEKMQ (reference sequence). Trimming cost V 5 bases and J 6 bases; bases outside gene matches: 10. This chain's CDR3 is CASSPWLSGGNEQFF. DNA for the CDR3: TGTGCCAGCAGCCCGTGGTTGTCAGGGGGCAATGAGCAGTTCTTC. Variable domain in full (rest from reference TRBV13 and TRBJ2-1): AAGVIQSPRHLIKEKRETATLKCYPIPRHDTVYWYQQGPGQDPQFLISFYEKMQSDKGSIPDRFSAQQFSDYHSELNMSSLELGDSALYFCASSPWLSGGNEQFFGPGTRLTVL.

The chain joins TRBV28 to TRBJ2-5, with TRBD2 identical over 8 bases. J was trimmed by 0 bases and V by 10 bases; bases with no gene match: 4. Germline V lookup: CDR1 MDHEN, CDR2 SYDVKM. The CDR3 covers 13 residues. CDR3 sequence (DNA): TGTGCCACCAAAGCGGGGGACCAAGAGACCCAGTACTTC. This gives the protein CATKAGDQETQYF.

The chain uses TRBV5-4 and TRBJ2-7; 9 bases line up with TRBD2. V shed 2 bases, J shed 3 bases, and the junction held 15 bases outside the gene matches. CDR1 SGHNT and CDR2 YYREEE come from the germline V gene (reference sequence). The CDR3 runs 18 residues. CDR3 region: CASSFMAIGRGGLYEQYF. The DNA of the CDR3 is TGTGCCAGCAGCTTTATGGCGATTGGGCGGGGGGGTCTCTACGAGCAGTACTTC.

This chain links TRBV5-1 with TRBJ1-1, with 10 positions matching TRBD1. J lost 11 bases, V lost 0 bases, and 16 bases had no gene match. The CDR3 runs to 17 residues. Per germline, CDR1 SGHRS and CDR2 YFSETQ. The CDR3: CASSLGIRQGASVGAFF. Here the CDR3 DNA reads TGCGCCAGCAGCTTGGGTATACGACAGGGGGCATCGGTAGGGGCTTTCTTT.

The gene calls are TRBV6-5 and TRBJ1-1; D call uncertain. This CDR3 comprises 12 residues. Trimming stripped 6 bases from V and 4 bases from J, with 9 bases between. The germline gives CDR1 MNHEY, CDR2 SVGAGI. This CDR3 reads CASRRRATEAFF. CDR3 nucleotide sequence: TGTGCCAGCAGACGGAGGGCCACTGAAGCTTTCTTT.

The V and J genes are TRBV7-9 and TRBJ1-1; TRBD1 matches at 8 bases. The CDR3 extends over 15 amino acids. J gave up 3 bases and V 2 bases, and 5 bases lay outside the gene matches. The germline gives CDR1 SEHNR, CDR2 FQNEAQ (reference sequence). CDR3 bases: TGTGCCAGCAGCTTATTAGGACAGGGATACACTGAAGCTTTCTTT. Its translation is CASSLLGQGYTEAFF.

The chain employs TRBV2 and TRBJ1-3, with TRBD1 as a possible D gene (6 bases). CDR3 length: 15 amino acids. Germline V gives CDR1 SNHLY, CDR2 FYNNEI. V lost 5 bases to trimming and J lost 4 bases, with 15 bases between them. CDR3 DNA: TGTGCCAGCAGTACCACAGGGATGAGGGGAAACACCATATATTTT. Translated: CASSTTGMRGNTIYF.

The chain couples TRBV4-3 to TRBJ2-5; D possibly corresponds to TRBD2 (6 bases). The CDR3 covers 16 residues. Germline V gives CDR1 LGHNA, CDR2 YSLEER. The V and J ends lost 0 bases and 5 bases respectively, with 16 bases between them. The CDR3, as DNA: TGCGCCAGCAGCCAAGATCTGGCGGGGCTTTGGGAGACCCAGTACTTC. It codes for CASSQDLAGLWETQYF.

The chain is built from TRBV5-1 and TRBJ2-5; D might be TRBD1 (6 bases). V lost 4 bases to trimming and J lost 4 bases, with 14 bases between them. The CDR3 runs to 14 residues. Germline-derived CDR1 and CDR2 are SGHRS and YFSETQ. The chain's CDR3 is CASSHGQPAETQYF. CDR3 nucleotide sequence: TGCGCCAGCAGCCATGGACAGCCCGCAGAGACCCAGTACTTC. Drawing the rest from reference TRBV5-1 and TRBJ2-5, the complete variable domain is KAGVTQTPRYLIKTRGQQVTLSCSPISGHRSVSWYQQTPGQGLQFLFEYFSETQRNKGNFPGRFSGRQFSNSRSEMNVSTLELGDSALYLCASSHGQPAETQYFGPGTRLLVL.

The rearrangement uses TRBV28 and TRBJ1-1; D is perhaps TRBD1 (6 bases). The CDR3 is 13 residues long. Trimming took 10 bases from V and 7 from J, leaving 19 bases between them. Germline CDR1 is MDHEN and CDR2 is SYDVKM. In DNA form, the CDR3 reads TGTGCCACCATGGACAGCCCATCTTTTGAAGCTTTCTTT. It encodes CATMDSPSFEAFF.

The chain is built from TRBV6-5 and TRBJ1-2, with D possibly matching TRBD1 (5 bases). This CDR3 comprises 15 residues. Trimming stripped 0 bases from V and 7 bases from J, with 15 bases between. Germline V CDR1 and CDR2: MNHEY, SVGAGI. The CDR3 sequence: CASSYSTRAWGGYTF. The CDR3 nucleotides are TGTGCCAGCAGTTACTCGACCAGGGCCTGGGGTGGCTACACCTTC.

This chain uses TRBV7-2 with TRBJ1-5; possible D gene TRBD1, 5 bases. Germline CDR1 and CDR2: SGHTA and FQGNSA. The CDR3 extends over 13 amino acids. The V end lost 5 bases, the J end lost 3 bases, and 8 bases lay between the germline ends. The CDR3 bases are TGTGCCAGCAGCGTCAGGGTCAATCAGCCCCAGCATTTT. This gives the protein CASSVRVNQPQHF. The whole variable domain, remainder taken from reference TRBV7-2 and TRBJ1-5, is GAGVSQSPSNKVTEKGKDVELRCDPISGHTALYWYRQSLGQGLEFLIYFQGNSAPDKSGLPSDRFSAERTGGSVSTLTIQRTQQEDSAVYLCASSVRVNQPQHFGDGTRLSIL.

V and J are TRBV5-1 and TRBJ1-4; 7 bases match TRBD1. Per the germline V gene, CDR1 is SGHRS and CDR2 is YFSETQ. CDR3 length: 14 residues. The J segment lost 7 bases and the V segment lost 4 bases, leaving 7 bases of the junction unmatched. CDR3 DNA: TGCGCCAGCAGCGGGGGACAGTACGCTGAAAAACTGTTTTTT. It codes for CASSGGQYAEKLFF. Looking up the rest from reference TRBV5-1 and TRBJ1-4 gives the full variable domain: KAGVTQTPRYLIKTRGQQVTLSCSPISGHRSVSWYQQTPGQGLQFLFEYFSETQRNKGNFPGRFSGRQFSNSRSEMNVSTLELGDSALYLCASSGGQYAEKLFFGSGTQLSVL.

The chain has TRBV4-1 and TRBJ2-4, with 7 bases fitting TRBD1. The germline CDR1 and CDR2 sequences are MGHRA and YSYEKL. The CDR3 length is 16 residues. Germline trimming cut 4 bases from V and 3 bases from J; bases unmatched to any gene: 9. The CDR3 coding sequence is TGCGCCAGCAGCCTAGGGGGCCTTGAAGACAAAAACATTCAGTACTTC. Translation: CASSLGGLEDKNIQYF.

J is TRBJ1-3 and V is TRBV20-1; D not certain. V was clipped by 5 bases and J by 2 bases, with 4 bases between them. There are 11 residues in the CDR3. In germline, CDR1 is DFQATT, CDR2 SNEGSKA (reference sequence). CDR3 nucleotides: TGCAGTGCTTCAACTGGAAACACCATATATTTT. Protein sequence: CSASTGNTIYF.

J is TRBJ2-1 and V is TRBV7-6, with D hard to call. V was cut by 1 base and J by 0 bases, with 19 bases left in between. Germline CDR1 reads SGHVS; CDR2 reads FNYEAQ. This CDR3 has 19 residues. The CDR3 DNA reads TGTGCCAGCAGCTTAGAGCTACCTGAGGATCTGAACTCCTACAATGAGCAGTTCTTC. Residues: CASSLELPEDLNSYNEQFF. The full variable domain, rest sourced from reference TRBV7-6 and TRBJ2-1, is GAGVSQSPRYKVTKRGQDVALRCDPISGHVSLYWYRQALGQGPEFLTYFNYEAQQDKSGLPNDRFSAERPEGSISTLTIQRTEQRDSAMYRCASSLELPEDLNSYNEQFFGPGTRLTVL.